One sample yielded the 15 T cell receptor beta chains listed below, sequenced in a study of cytomegalovirus exposure and HLA in healthy donors. The PCR ran on 60 Vbeta and 13 Jbeta primers. TCRdb keeps only in-frame clones here, not all; method: immunoSEQ multiplex PCR. This sample carries more than 90,000 clones, 76% of them seen once, and the ten largest clones take about 2%. Sequencing used PBMCs. These receptors were obtained from a man aged 40-55 years in good health and CMV-seronegative.

This chain links TRBV7-2 with TRBJ2-1, with TRBD1 identical over 9 bases. V was pared by 7 bases and J by 6 bases, with 10 bases of the junction left unmatched. Germline CDR1 reads SGHTA; CDR2 reads FQGNSA. The CDR3 totals 15 residues. The DNA for the CDR3 is TGTGCCAGCACCATGCCCGGGACAGGGCGCAATGAGCAGTTCTTC. Translation: CASTMPGTGRNEQFF. The variable domain in full, completed from reference TRBV7-2 and TRBJ2-1, reads GAGVSQSPSNKVTEKGKDVELRCDPISGHTALYWYRQSLGQGLEFLIYFQGNSAPDKSGLPSDRFSAERTGGSVSTLTIQRTQQEDSAVYLCASTMPGTGRNEQFFGPGTRLTVL.

This clone has more than one count but fewer than ten. The genes are TRBV30 and TRBJ1-1; TRBD1 agrees at 9 bases. Germline trimming cut 2 bases from V and 8 bases from J; bases unmatched to any gene: 3. The CDR3 consists of 12 residues. Germline V gene lookup returns CDR1 GTSNPN and CDR2 SVGIG (reference sequence). The CDR3 DNA reads as TGTGCCTGGAGTCCGGGGACAGGGGAAGCTTTCTTT. Translated, it gives CAWSPGTGEAFF.

The V and J genes are TRBV9 and TRBJ2-7; a possible D gene is TRBD2 (5 bases). The V and J ends lost 4 bases and 4 bases respectively, with 9 bases between them. There are 12 residues in the CDR3. Germline CDR1 SGDLS, CDR2 YYNGEE. CDR3: CASSSGSYEQYF. The DNA for the CDR3 is TGTGCCAGCAGCTCGGGATCATACGAGCAGTACTTC.

The rearrangement joins TRBV6-5 to TRBJ1-1, with D possibly being TRBD1 (6 bases). CDR1 is MNHEY, CDR2 SVGAGI, per germline. Trimming left V 5 bases short and J 10 bases short, with 14 bases between. The CDR3 spans 12 residues. The CDR3 DNA follows: TGTGCCAGCAGTCCCACTTGGGGGCCAGCTTTCTTT. Translated: CASSPTWGPAFF.

The chain employs TRBV5-8 and TRBJ1-3; D not resolved. This CDR3 comprises 17 residues. Germline CDR1 is SGHTS and CDR2 is YDEGEE. Trimming took 0 bases from V and 0 from J, leaving 13 bases between them. CDR3 protein: CASSLEAGSNSGNTIYF. As DNA, the CDR3 is TGTGCCAGCAGCTTGGAAGCAGGAAGCAACTCTGGAAACACCATATATTTT.

This chain connects TRBV4-2 to TRBJ2-7, with 10 bases identical to TRBD1. Germline CDR1 reads LGHNA; CDR2 reads YNFKEQ. The CDR3 contains 16 residues. With V trimmed by 4 bases and J by 5 bases, 11 bases remained unmatched. The CDR3 DNA is TGTGCCAGCAGCCGCACCCCGGGACAGGGGATCAACGAGCAGTACTTC. Amino acids: CASSRTPGQGINEQYF.

This rearrangement joins TRBV7-2 to TRBJ1-5, with 12 bases fitting TRBD1. CDR1 and CDR2 from the germline V gene are SGHTA and FQGNSA. Losses at the gene ends were 2 bases for V and 9 bases for J; bases not matched to a gene: 8. This CDR3 spans 16 amino acids. CDR3 nucleotides: TGTGCCAGCAGCTTAACGGGACAGGGGGCTACCCTGCCCCAGCATTTT. As protein: CASSLTGQGATLPQHF.

The chain carries TRBV11-2 and TRBJ2-1; 14 nucleotides line up with TRBD2. Germline lookup yields CDR1 SGHAT and CDR2 FQNNGV. The CDR3 totals 16 residues. V lost 10 bases and J lost 9; bases outside the gene matches: 14. CDR3 sequence: CANNEMGTSGGVEQFF. The CDR3 nucleotides read TGTGCCAACAACGAAATGGGGACTAGCGGGGGCGTTGAGCAGTTCTTC.

V gene TRBV7-2 combines with J gene TRBJ1-4; possibly TRBD1 for D (6 bases). This CDR3 is built from 14 residues. V lost 3 bases to trimming and J lost 7 bases, with 12 bases between them. CDR1 and CDR2 (germline): SGHTA, FQGNSA. The CDR3 DNA is TGTGCCAGCAGCTTTCAGGGGCGGCGTGAAAAACTGTTTTTT. This encodes CASSFQGRREKLFF.

The chain joins TRBV4-1 to TRBJ2-1; a possible D gene is TRBD2 (6 bases). V lost 0 bases, J lost 8 bases, and 20 bases lay in between. CDR1 is MGHRA, CDR2 YSYEKL, per germline. The CDR3 contains 17 residues. CDR3 sequence: CASSQDQRAGPDDEQFF. CDR3 nucleotides: TGCGCCAGCAGCCAAGACCAGCGCGCGGGACCGGATGATGAGCAGTTCTTC.

The V gene is TRBV30, the J gene TRBJ1-2; D perhaps matches TRBD1 (5 bases). Trimming took 7 bases from V and 3 from J, leaving 12 bases between them. The CDR3 has 12 residues. Germline-derived CDR1 and CDR2 are GTSNPN and SVGIG (reference sequence). Here the CDR3 reads CASTRTHYGYTF. The CDR3 nucleotides are TGTGCCTCGACACGGACACACTATGGCTACACCTTC.

The chain employs TRBV18 and TRBJ1-1; D not resolved. CDR3 length: 14 residues. The germline CDR1 and CDR2 sequences are KGHSH and LQKENI. The V and J ends lost 3 bases and 1 base respectively, with 9 bases between them. This chain's CDR3 is CASSPYKKNTEAFF. The CDR3 region has the DNA TGTGCCAGCTCACCTTACAAGAAGAACACTGAAGCTTTCTTT.

This clone occurred once. V usage is TRBV15 and J usage is TRBJ2-1; TRBD1 matches 9 bases. CDR1 is LNHNV, CDR2 YYDKDF, per germline (reference sequence). The CDR3 covers 13 residues. V was clipped by 5 bases and J by 7 bases; unmatched bases: 3. The CDR3 DNA is TGTGCCACCAGCTGGACAGGGGAGAATGAGCAGTTCTTC. This sequence encodes CATSWTGENEQFF.

V usage is TRBV7-2 and J usage is TRBJ2-2, with TRBD1 matching over 9 bases. The CDR3 is 14 amino acids. V trimming: 5 bases; J trimming: 4 bases; junction bases outside the gene matches: 2. Looked up from germline, CDR1 is SGHTA and CDR2 is FQGNSA. CDR3 sequence: CASSTTGGTGELFF. CDR3 nucleotide sequence: TGTGCCAGCAGCACGACAGGGGGCACCGGGGAGCTGTTTTTT. Together with reference TRBV7-2 and TRBJ2-2, the CDR3 gives the full variable domain: GAGVSQSPSNKVTEKGKDVELRCDPISGHTALYWYRQSLGQGLEFLIYFQGNSAPDKSGLPSDRFSAERTGGSVSTLTIQRTQQEDSAVYLCASSTTGGTGELFFGEGSRLTVL.

The rearrangement links TRBV2 to TRBJ2-3; 9 bases agree with TRBD2. The CDR3 is 16 residues long. Trimming at V came to 4 bases and at J to 4 bases, leaving 9 bases not matched to a gene. Germline CDR1 and CDR2: SNHLY and FYNNEI. Here the CDR3 DNA reads TGTGCCAGCAGTGGGGTAATAGCGGGAGCGGCAGATACGCAGTATTTT. Translated: CASSGVIAGAADTQYF.